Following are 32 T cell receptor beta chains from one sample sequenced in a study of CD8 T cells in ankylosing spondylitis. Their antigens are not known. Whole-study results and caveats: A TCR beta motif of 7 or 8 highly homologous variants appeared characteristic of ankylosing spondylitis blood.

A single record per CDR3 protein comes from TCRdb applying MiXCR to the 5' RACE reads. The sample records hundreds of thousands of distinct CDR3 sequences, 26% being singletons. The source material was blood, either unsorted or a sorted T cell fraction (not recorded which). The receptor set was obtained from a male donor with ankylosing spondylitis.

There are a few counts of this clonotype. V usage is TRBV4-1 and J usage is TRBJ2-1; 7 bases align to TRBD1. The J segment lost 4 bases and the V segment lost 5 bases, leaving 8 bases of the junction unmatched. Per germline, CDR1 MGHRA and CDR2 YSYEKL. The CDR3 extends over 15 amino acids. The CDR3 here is CASSFDREIYNEQFF. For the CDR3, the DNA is TGCGCCAGCAGCTTCGACAGGGAGATATACAATGAGCAGTTCTTC.

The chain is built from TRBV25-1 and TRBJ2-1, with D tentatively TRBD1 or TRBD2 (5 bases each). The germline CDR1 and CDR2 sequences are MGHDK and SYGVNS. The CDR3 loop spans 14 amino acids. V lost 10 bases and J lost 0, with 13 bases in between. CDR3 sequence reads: CATSGASSYNEQFF. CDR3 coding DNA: TGTGCCACATCCGGGGCCAGCTCCTACAATGAGCAGTTCTTC.

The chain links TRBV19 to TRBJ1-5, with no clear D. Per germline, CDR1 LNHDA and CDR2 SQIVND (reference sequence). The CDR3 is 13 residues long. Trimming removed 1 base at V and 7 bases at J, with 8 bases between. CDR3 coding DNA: TGTGCCAGTAGTATAGCGTCGGGACAGCCCCAGCATTTT. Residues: CASSIASGQPQHF. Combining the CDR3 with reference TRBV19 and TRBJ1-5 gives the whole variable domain DGGITQSPKYLFRKEGQNVTLSCEQNLNHDAMYWYRQDPGQGLRLIYYSQIVNDFQKGDIAEGYSVSREKKESFPLTVTSAQKNPTAFYLCASSIASGQPQHFGDGTRLSIL.

CDR3 coding DNA: TGTGCCAGCAGACCCAGCGGGAGGGATACGGGGCAGTACTTC. It yields the protein CASRPSGRDTGQYF. The rearrangement uses TRBV6-1 and TRBJ2-7; 10 bases match TRBD2. V shed 6 bases, J shed 9 bases, and the junction held 11 bases outside the gene matches. The CDR3 spans 14 residues. Germline CDR1 reads MNHNS; CDR2 reads SASEGT.

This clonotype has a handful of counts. In nucleotides, the CDR3 is TGCGCCAGCAGCTTGGGGACAGGGGGCGAAGGCTATGGCTACACCTTC. The encoded protein is CASSLGTGGEGYGYTF. V and J are TRBV5-1 and TRBJ1-2, with TRBD1 matching over 11 bases. The germline CDR1 and CDR2 sequences are SGHRS and YFSETQ. J gave up 4 bases and V 0 bases, and 5 bases lay outside the gene matches. There are 16 residues in the CDR3.

Here the CDR3 reads CASSQEGGAGELFF. CDR3 bases: TGTGCCAGCAGCCAAGAGGGGGGAGCCGGGGAGCTGTTTTTT. The chain uses TRBV3-1 and TRBJ2-2; perhaps TRBD2 as D (6 bases). Trimming removed 0 bases at V and 6 bases at J, with 8 bases between. In germline, CDR1 is LGHDT, CDR2 YNNKEL (reference sequence). This CDR3 is 14 amino acids long. Based on the CDR3 plus reference TRBV3-1 and TRBJ2-2, the full variable domain is DTAVSQTPKYLVTQMGNDKSIKCEQNLGHDTMYWYKQDSKKFLKIMFSYNNKELIINETVPNRFSPKSPDKAHLNLHINSLELGDSAVYFCASSQEGGAGELFFGEGSRLTVL.

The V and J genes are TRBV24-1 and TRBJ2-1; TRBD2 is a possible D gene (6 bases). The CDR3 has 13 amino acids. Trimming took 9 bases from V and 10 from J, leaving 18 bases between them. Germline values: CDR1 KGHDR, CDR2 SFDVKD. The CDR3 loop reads CATGGTLRGEQFF. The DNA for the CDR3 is TGTGCCACCGGCGGGACTCTTAGGGGAGAGCAGTTCTTC.

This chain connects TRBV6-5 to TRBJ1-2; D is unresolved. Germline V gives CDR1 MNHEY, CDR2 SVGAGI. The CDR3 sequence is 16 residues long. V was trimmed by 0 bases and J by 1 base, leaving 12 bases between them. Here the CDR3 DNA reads TGTGCCAGCAGTTACTCAATTCAGGCTATTAACTATGGCTACACCTTC. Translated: CASSYSIQAINYGYTF.

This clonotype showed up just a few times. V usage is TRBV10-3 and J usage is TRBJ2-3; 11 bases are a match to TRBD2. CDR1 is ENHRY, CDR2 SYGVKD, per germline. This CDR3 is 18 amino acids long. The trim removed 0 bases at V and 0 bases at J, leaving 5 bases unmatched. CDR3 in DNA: TGTGCCATCAGTGAGTCCGCGACTAGCGGGGCTAGCACAGATACGCAGTATTTT. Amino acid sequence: CAISESATSGASTDTQYF.

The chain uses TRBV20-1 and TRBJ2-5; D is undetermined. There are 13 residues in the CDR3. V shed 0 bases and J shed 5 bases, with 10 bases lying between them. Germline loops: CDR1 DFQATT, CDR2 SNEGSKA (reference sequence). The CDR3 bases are TGCAGTGCTAGAGACCCCTTTACGGAGACCCAGTACTTC. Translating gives CSARDPFTETQYF.

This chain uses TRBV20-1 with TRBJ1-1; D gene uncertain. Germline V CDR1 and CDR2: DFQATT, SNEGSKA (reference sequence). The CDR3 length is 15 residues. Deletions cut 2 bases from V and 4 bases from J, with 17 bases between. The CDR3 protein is CSARPMDSAGTEAFF. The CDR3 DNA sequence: TGCAGTGCTAGACCAATGGACTCCGCAGGCACTGAAGCTTTCTTT.

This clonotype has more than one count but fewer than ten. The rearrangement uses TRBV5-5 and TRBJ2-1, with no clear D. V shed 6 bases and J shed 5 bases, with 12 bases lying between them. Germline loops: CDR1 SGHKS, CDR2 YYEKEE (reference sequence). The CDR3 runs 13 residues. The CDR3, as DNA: TGTGCCAGCACCCTCGACTTTAACAATGAGCAGTTCTTC. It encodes CASTLDFNNEQFF.

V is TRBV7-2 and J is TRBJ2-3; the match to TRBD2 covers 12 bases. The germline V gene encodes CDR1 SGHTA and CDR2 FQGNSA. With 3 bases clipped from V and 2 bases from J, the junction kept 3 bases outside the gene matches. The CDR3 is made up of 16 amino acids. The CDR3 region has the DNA TGTGCCAGCAGCTTTACTAGCGGGAGGATCACAGATACGCAGTATTTT. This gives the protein CASSFTSGRITDTQYF.

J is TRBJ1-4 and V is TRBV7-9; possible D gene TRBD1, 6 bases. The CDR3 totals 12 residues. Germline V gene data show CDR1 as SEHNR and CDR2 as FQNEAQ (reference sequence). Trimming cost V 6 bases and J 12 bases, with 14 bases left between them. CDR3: CASSLQGIQLFF. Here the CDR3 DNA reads TGTGCCAGCAGTTTACAGGGTATTCAACTGTTTTTT.

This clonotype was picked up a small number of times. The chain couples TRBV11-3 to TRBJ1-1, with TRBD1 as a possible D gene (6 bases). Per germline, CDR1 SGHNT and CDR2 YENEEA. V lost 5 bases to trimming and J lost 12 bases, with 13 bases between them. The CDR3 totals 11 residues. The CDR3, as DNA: TGTGCCAGCAGCCGCCGGGACATGTCTTTCTTT. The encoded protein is CASSRRDMSFF.

CDR3 in DNA: TGCAGTGCTAGTGAGAATGAGCAGTTCTTC. Translation gives CSASENEQFF. The chain carries TRBV20-1 and TRBJ2-1; D unresolved. Germline CDR1 and CDR2: DFQATT and SNEGSKA (reference sequence). The CDR3 consists of 10 residues. V lost 3 bases and J lost 7, with 4 bases in between.

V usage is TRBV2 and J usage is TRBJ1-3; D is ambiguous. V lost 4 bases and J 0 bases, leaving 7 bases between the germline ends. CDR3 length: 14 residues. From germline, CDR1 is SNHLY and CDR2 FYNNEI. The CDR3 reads CASSVSVSGNTIYF. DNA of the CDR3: TGTGCCAGCAGTGTTTCGGTCTCTGGAAACACCATATATTTT.

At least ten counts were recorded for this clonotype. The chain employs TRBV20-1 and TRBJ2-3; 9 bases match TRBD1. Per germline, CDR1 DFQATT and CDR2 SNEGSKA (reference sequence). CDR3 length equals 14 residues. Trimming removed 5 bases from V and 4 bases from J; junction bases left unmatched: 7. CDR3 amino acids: CSALGQGLADTQYF. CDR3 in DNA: TGCAGTGCTTTGGGACAGGGTCTAGCAGATACGCAGTATTTT.

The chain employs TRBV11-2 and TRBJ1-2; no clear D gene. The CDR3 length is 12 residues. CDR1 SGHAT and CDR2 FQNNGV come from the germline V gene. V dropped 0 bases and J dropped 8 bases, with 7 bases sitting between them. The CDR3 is CASSLEAGGYTF. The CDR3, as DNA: TGTGCCAGCAGCTTAGAAGCGGGCGGCTACACCTTC.

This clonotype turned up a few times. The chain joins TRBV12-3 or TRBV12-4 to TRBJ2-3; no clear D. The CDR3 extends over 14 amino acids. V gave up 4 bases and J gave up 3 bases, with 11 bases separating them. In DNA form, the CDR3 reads TGTGCCAGCAGTTGGAGTCCCGATACAGATACGCAGTATTTT. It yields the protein CASSWSPDTDTQYF.

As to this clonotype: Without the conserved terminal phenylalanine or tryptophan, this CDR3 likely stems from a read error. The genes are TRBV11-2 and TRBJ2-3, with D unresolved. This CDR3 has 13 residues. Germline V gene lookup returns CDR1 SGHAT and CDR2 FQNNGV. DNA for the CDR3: TGTGCCAGCAGCCTAGAGGTCGCAGATACGCAGTATATT. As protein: CASSLEVADTQYI.

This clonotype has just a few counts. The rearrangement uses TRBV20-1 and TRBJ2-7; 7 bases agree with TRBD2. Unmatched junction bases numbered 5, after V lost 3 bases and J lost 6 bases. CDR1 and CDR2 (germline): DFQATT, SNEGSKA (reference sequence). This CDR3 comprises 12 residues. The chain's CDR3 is CSARTSFGEQYV. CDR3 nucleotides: TGCAGTGCTAGGACTAGCTTTGGCGAGCAGTACGTC.

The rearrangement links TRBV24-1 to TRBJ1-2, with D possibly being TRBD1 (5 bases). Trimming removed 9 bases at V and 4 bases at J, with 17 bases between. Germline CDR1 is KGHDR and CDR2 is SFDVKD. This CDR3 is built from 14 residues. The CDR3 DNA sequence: TGTGCCACCTCAGGACAAGAGAGAGTCTATGGCTACACCTTC. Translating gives CATSGQERVYGYTF.

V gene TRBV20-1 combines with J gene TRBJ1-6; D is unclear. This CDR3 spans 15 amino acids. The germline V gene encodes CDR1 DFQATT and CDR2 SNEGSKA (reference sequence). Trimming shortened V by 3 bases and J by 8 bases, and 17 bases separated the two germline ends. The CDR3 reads CSARAPAVGYSPLHF. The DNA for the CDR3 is TGCAGTGCTAGGGCCCCGGCTGTAGGGTATTCACCCCTCCACTTT.

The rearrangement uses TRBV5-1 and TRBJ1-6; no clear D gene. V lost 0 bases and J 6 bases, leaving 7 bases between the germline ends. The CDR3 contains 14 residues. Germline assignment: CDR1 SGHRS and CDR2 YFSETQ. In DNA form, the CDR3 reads TGCGCCAGCAGCTTGGGCCAGCCTAATTCACCCCTCCACTTT. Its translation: CASSLGQPNSPLHF.

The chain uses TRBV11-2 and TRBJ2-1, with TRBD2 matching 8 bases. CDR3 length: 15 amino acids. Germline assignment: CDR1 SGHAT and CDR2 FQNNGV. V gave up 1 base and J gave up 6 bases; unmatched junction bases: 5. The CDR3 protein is CASSLVREGGNEQFF. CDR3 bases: TGTGCCAGCAGCTTAGTACGGGAGGGGGGCAATGAGCAGTTCTTC.

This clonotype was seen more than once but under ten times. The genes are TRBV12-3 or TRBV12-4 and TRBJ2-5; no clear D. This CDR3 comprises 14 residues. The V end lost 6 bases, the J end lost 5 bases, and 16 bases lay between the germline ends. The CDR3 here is CASSRNDGGETQYF. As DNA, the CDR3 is TGTGCCAGCAGCCGAAACGACGGTGGGGAGACCCAGTACTTC.

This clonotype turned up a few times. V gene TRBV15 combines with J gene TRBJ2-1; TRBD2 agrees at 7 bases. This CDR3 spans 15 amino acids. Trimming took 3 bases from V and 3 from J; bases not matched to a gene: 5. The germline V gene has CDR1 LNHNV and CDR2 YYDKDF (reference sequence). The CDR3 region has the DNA TGTGCCACCAGCAGGGGGGGGGGAGACTACAATGAGCAGTTCTTC. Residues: CATSRGGGDYNEQFF.

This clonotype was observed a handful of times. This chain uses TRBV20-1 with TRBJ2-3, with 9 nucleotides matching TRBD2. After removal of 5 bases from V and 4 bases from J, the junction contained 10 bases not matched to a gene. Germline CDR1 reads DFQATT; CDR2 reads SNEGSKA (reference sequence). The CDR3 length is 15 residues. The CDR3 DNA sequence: TGCAGTGCTTCGACTAGCGGAGGGGGCCCAGATACGCAGTATTTT. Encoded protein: CSASTSGGGPDTQYF.

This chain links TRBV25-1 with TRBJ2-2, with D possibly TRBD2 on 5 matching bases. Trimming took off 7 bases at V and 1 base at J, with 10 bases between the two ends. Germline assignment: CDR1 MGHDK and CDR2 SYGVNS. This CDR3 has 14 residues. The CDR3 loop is CASTRAGNTGELFF. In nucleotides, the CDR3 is TGTGCCAGCACGAGGGCAGGGAACACCGGGGAGCTGTTTTTT. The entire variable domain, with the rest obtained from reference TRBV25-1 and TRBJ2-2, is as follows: EADIYQTPRYLVIGTGKKITLECSQTMGHDKMYWYQQDPGMELHLIHYSYGVNSTEKGDLSSESTVSRIRTEHFPLTLESARPSHTSQYLCASTRAGNTGELFFGEGSRLTVL.

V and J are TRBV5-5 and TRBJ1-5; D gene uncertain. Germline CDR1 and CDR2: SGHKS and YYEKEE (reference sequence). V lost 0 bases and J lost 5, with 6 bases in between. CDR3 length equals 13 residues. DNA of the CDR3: TGTGCCAGCAGCTTGGCCTTATATCAGCCCCAGCATTTT. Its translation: CASSLALYQPQHF.

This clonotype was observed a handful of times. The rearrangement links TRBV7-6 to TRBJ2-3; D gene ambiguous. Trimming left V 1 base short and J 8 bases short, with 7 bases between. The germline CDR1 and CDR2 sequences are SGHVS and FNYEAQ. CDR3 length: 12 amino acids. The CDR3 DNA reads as TGTGCCAGCAGCTTAGACTCCCTTACGCAGTATTTT. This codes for CASSLDSLTQYF.